Presented here are 14 T cell receptor beta chains from one specimen sequenced in a study of blood T cell repertoires in COVID-19. Profiled with immunoSEQ multiplex PCR; TCRdb holds only in-frame clones, not every one. The table has 250,000 to 350,000 clones, around nine tenths seen once. Material for sequencing was peripheral blood. The receptors here all came from a woman aged 60-70 years with acute or convalescent COVID-19.

The chain combines TRBV5-1 with TRBJ2-7, with D possibly matching TRBD2 (6 bases). This CDR3 has 13 residues. Germline assignment: CDR1 SGHRS and CDR2 YFSETQ. Trimming shortened V by 4 bases and J by 2 bases, and 10 bases separated the two germline ends. For the CDR3, the DNA is TGCGCCAGCAGCCCGGGACTTGCCTACGAGCAGTACTTC. As protein: CASSPGLAYEQYF.

The rearrangement uses TRBV27 and TRBJ1-6; D is ambiguous. There are 13 residues in the CDR3. CDR1 and CDR2 (germline): MNHEY, SMNVEV (reference sequence). Trimming removed 5 bases from V and 11 bases from J, with 13 bases in between. Here the CDR3 reads CASSQSPSTPLHF. Written as DNA, the CDR3 is TGTGCCAGCAGTCAGTCCCCGTCCACACCCCTCCACTTT.

The chain carries TRBV7-8 and TRBJ1-6; 7 nucleotides match TRBD1. With V trimmed by 7 bases and J by 6 bases, 6 bases remained unmatched. This CDR3 is 14 amino acids long. In germline, CDR1 is SGHVS, CDR2 FQNEAQ. The CDR3 is CASTSTGVNSPLHF. The CDR3, as DNA: TGTGCCAGCACATCTACAGGGGTTAATTCACCCCTCCACTTT.

The rearrangement joins TRBV5-8 to TRBJ1-3; 9 positions match TRBD1. With V trimmed by 4 bases and J by 3 bases, 8 bases remained unmatched. The germline gives CDR1 SGHTS, CDR2 YDEGEE. This CDR3 region has 16 residues. The CDR3 is CASSQDRGHRGNTIYF. CDR3 nucleotides: TGTGCCAGCAGCCAGGACAGGGGACATCGTGGAAACACCATATATTTT. The whole variable domain, remainder taken from reference TRBV5-8 and TRBJ1-3, is EAGVTQSPTHLIKTRGQQATLRCSPISGHTSVYWYQQALGLGLQFLLWYDEGEERNRGNFPPRFSGRQFPNYSSELNVNALELEDSALYLCASSQDRGHRGNTIYFGEGSWLTVV.

With respect to this clone: The identical CDR3 is also encoded by other nucleotide sequences in the sample. The chain recombines TRBV12-3 or TRBV12-4 with TRBJ1-2; D possibly corresponds to TRBD1 (6 bases). This CDR3 region has 13 residues. V lost 5 bases and J lost 2, with 9 bases in between. CDR3 in DNA: TGTGCCAGCAGTCTACAGGGAAACTATGGCTACACCTTC. Translating it yields CASSLQGNYGYTF.

This sequence joins TRBV2 and TRBJ1-3; 7 positions agree with TRBD1. Germline CDR1 and CDR2: SNHLY and FYNNEI. The junction had 7 bases not matched to a gene; V was cut back by 7 bases and J by 4 bases. The CDR3 contains 14 residues. The chain's CDR3 is CASNLQGSGNTIYF. In DNA form, the CDR3 reads TGTGCCAGCAATTTACAGGGGTCGGGAAACACCATATATTTT.

The V call is TRBV9, the J call TRBJ2-7; 11 bases map to TRBD2. With V trimmed by 4 bases and J by 6 bases, 12 bases remained unmatched. CDR1 is SGDLS and CDR2 is YYNGEE in the germline V gene. The CDR3 runs 16 residues. CDR3 nucleotides: TGTGCCAGCAGCCTTACACCACTAGCGGGAGAGTTCGAGCAGTACTTC. It specifies CASSLTPLAGEFEQYF.

The rearrangement joins TRBV4-2 to TRBJ2-7, with unresolved D. The CDR3 sequence is 12 residues long. Germline CDR1 reads LGHNA; CDR2 reads YNFKEQ. The V end was cut by 1 base, the J end by 3 bases, with 4 bases between. In DNA, the CDR3 is TGTGCCAGCAGCCAAGCGGGCTACGAGCAGTACTTC. It specifies CASSQAGYEQYF.

The J gene is TRBJ1-2, the V gene TRBV7-3; D remains ambiguous. The CDR3 is made up of 18 amino acids. With 5 bases removed from V and 0 bases from J, the gap between germline ends came to 22 bases. Germline CDR1 SGHTA, CDR2 FQGTGA. The CDR3 DNA is TGTGCCAGCAGCCCCGATGTGCGGCCCGGGAGGACTAACTATGGCTACACCTTC. Translating gives CASSPDVRPGRTNYGYTF.

The chain recombines TRBV21-1 with TRBJ2-1; TRBD1, as called in the table, went unchecked against the DNA. TRBV21-1 is labeled a pseudogene. This CDR3 contains 15 residues. The CDR3 is CATRAGGHPYNEQFF. The CDR3 nucleotides read TGTGCCACCAGGGCAGGTGGGCACCCCTACAATGAGCAGTTCTTC.

This chain connects TRBV5-1 to TRBJ2-2; D is uncertain. In germline, CDR1 is SGHRS, CDR2 YFSETQ. The CDR3 sequence is 15 residues long. V lost 0 bases and J 1 base, leaving 7 bases between the germline ends. This chain's CDR3 is CASSLALRNTGELFF. CDR3 sequence (DNA): TGCGCCAGCAGCTTGGCCCTCAGGAACACCGGGGAGCTGTTTTTT.

The V gene is TRBV3-1 (or the pseudogene TRBV3-2), the J gene TRBJ2-5, with no clear D. The CDR3 is 14 amino acids. CDR1 is LGHDT and CDR2 is YNNKEL in the germline V gene (reference sequence). Trimming stripped 4 bases from V and 0 bases from J, with 9 bases between. DNA for the CDR3: TGTGCCAGCAGCCTAGCTCCGTACCAAGAGACCCAGTACTTC. Amino acids: CASSLAPYQETQYF.

The chain carries TRBV5-1 and TRBJ1-5, with D tentatively TRBD1 (5 bases). Per germline, CDR1 SGHRS and CDR2 YFSETQ. Trimming removed 2 bases at V and 4 bases at J, with 10 bases between. This CDR3 is 14 amino acids long. For the CDR3, the DNA is TGCGCCAGCAGCTTAGGAGGGGTGAATCAGCCCCAGCATTTT. As protein: CASSLGGVNQPQHF.

This chain uses TRBV5-1 with TRBJ1-2; perhaps TRBD1 as D (5 bases). Germline V CDR1 and CDR2: SGHRS, YFSETQ. The CDR3 consists of 15 residues. V lost 1 base, J lost 4 bases, and 14 bases lay in between. CDR3 sequence (DNA): TGCGCCAGCAGCTTGAATACGGGGGAGAGCTATGGCTACACCTTC. Amino acid sequence: CASSLNTGESYGYTF.